A single sample is the source of the 26 T cell receptor beta chains below, sequenced in a study of blood T cell repertoires in COVID-19 (TCRdb year 2020). The library was generated by the immunoSEQ multiplex PCR assay. The source is immuneACCESS, and TCRdb retained only in-frame sequences with V and J called. Part of the clones is not carried over; for the studies checked, unresolved V genes explain less than half of this, and the remainder is unexplained. The sample includes about 130,000 clones, with roughly nine tenths observed a single time. The top ten constitute roughly 4.8% of the sample. Sequences were obtained from peripheral blood. All receptors derive from a man between 60 and 75 years old with COVID-19, enrolled during active disease.

This chain connects TRBV3-1 (or the pseudogene TRBV3-2) to TRBJ2-7, with a possible D match to TRBD1 (5 bases). V was trimmed by 4 bases and J by 7 bases, leaving 23 bases between them. The germline CDR1 and CDR2 sequences are LGHDT and YNNKEL (reference sequence). The CDR3 has 16 amino acids. The CDR3 reads CASSPMGRTRRGEQYF. The CDR3 DNA is TGTGCCAGCAGCCCTATGGGCCGGACACGAAGGGGAGAGCAGTACTTC.

The V call is TRBV24-1, the J call TRBJ1-2, with TRBD1 identical over 9 bases. V trimming: 4 bases; J trimming: 6 bases; junction bases outside the gene matches: 5. In germline, CDR1 is KGHDR, CDR2 SFDVKD. This CDR3 has 14 amino acids. CDR3 DNA sequence: TGTGCCACCAGTGAACAGGGGGCGCGGGATGGCTACACCTTC. It encodes CATSEQGARDGYTF.

V is TRBV5-1 and J is TRBJ1-1; tentative D call: TRBD1 (5 bases). The CDR3 covers 14 residues. V gave up 6 bases and J gave up 3 bases, with 15 bases separating them. Germline lookup yields CDR1 SGHRS and CDR2 YFSETQ. CDR3 loop: CASKSLPGDTEAFF. The CDR3 DNA reads TGCGCCAGCAAGAGCCTCCCGGGGGACACTGAAGCTTTCTTT.

The chain is built from TRBV15 and TRBJ1-6; D is ambiguous. Germline CDR1 reads LNHNV; CDR2 reads YYDKDF (reference sequence). V was shortened by 0 bases and J by 10 bases, with 7 bases between the two germline ends. This CDR3 comprises 13 residues. CDR3 in amino acids: CATSRESRSPLHF. The CDR3, as DNA: TGTGCCACCAGCAGAGAGTCGCGGTCACCCCTCCACTTT.

The chain recombines TRBV5-1 with TRBJ2-3; TRBD2 agrees at 8 bases. The CDR3 runs 15 residues. Germline V gene data show CDR1 as SGHRS and CDR2 as YFSETQ. Losses at the gene ends were 4 bases for V and 0 bases for J; bases not matched to a gene: 4. The DNA for the CDR3 is TGCGCCAGCAGCGATAGCGGGACTAGCACAGATACGCAGTATTTT. Its translation is CASSDSGTSTDTQYF.

The chain has TRBV3-1 (or the pseudogene TRBV3-2) and TRBJ1-2; D is possibly TRBD1 (6 bases). Germline values: CDR1 LGHDT, CDR2 YNNKEL (reference sequence). The CDR3 extends over 15 amino acids. V lost 1 base, J lost 5 bases, and 14 bases lay in between. CDR3 sequence: CASSQGTESQYGYTF. DNA for the CDR3: TGTGCCAGCAGCCAAGGGACAGAGAGCCAGTATGGCTACACCTTC.

The rearrangement links TRBV5-6 to TRBJ1-4, with 8 bases fitting TRBD1. CDR1 is SGHDT, CDR2 YYEEEE, per germline. The length of the CDR3 is 13 residues. With 0 bases clipped from V and 9 bases from J, the junction kept 1 base outside the gene matches. The CDR3 protein is CASSLGDRKKLFF. CDR3 nucleotide sequence: TGTGCCAGCAGCTTGGGGGACAGGAAAAAACTGTTTTTT.

This clone was recorded a few times. This chain links TRBV5-1 with TRBJ2-1; TRBD2 matches 16 bases. Trimming at V came to 4 bases and at J to 8 bases, leaving 3 bases not matched to a gene. Germline lookup yields CDR1 SGHRS and CDR2 YFSETQ. This CDR3 is 15 amino acids long. The DNA of the CDR3 is TGCGCCAGCAGCATAGGGACTAGCGGGAGGGATGAGCAGTTCTTC. This gives the protein CASSIGTSGRDEQFF.

The count of this clone is one. The chain carries TRBV24-1 and TRBJ2-3; D is possibly TRBD1 (5 bases). This CDR3 has 15 amino acids. CDR1 KGHDR and CDR2 SFDVKD come from the germline V gene. Between the trimmed V and J ends, which lost 3 bases and 2 bases, there was a span of 11 bases. In DNA, the CDR3 is TGTGCCACCAGTGATGCTGGCAGGGACACAGATACGCAGTATTTT. Residues: CATSDAGRDTDTQYF.

CDR3 sequence reads: CASSPDGDTGELFF. DNA for the CDR3: TGTGCCAGCAGCCCGGACGGGGACACCGGGGAGCTGTTTTTT. The genes are TRBV7-3 and TRBJ2-2, with D maybe TRBD2 (5 bases). Deletions cut 5 bases from V and 3 bases from J, with 10 bases between. In germline, CDR1 is SGHTA, CDR2 FQGTGA. The CDR3 spans 14 residues. The full variable domain, completed using reference TRBV7-3 and TRBJ2-2, is GAGVSQTPSNKVTEKGKYVELRCDPISGHTALYWYRQSLGQGPEFLIYFQGTGAADDSGLPNDRFFAVRPEGSVSTLKIQRTERGDSAVYLCASSPDGDTGELFFGEGSRLTVL.

V is TRBV19 and J is TRBJ1-5; D remains ambiguous. Trimming cost V 7 bases and J 4 bases, with 11 bases left between them. The CDR3 covers 13 residues. Germline assignment: CDR1 LNHDA and CDR2 SQIVND (reference sequence). Here the CDR3 reads CASKVAENQPQHF. The CDR3 DNA follows: TGTGCCAGTAAGGTAGCGGAAAATCAGCCCCAGCATTTT. The full variable domain, in which reference TRBV19 and TRBJ1-5 provide the parts outside the CDR3, is DGGITQSPKYLFRKEGQNVTLSCEQNLNHDAMYWYRQDPGQGLRLIYYSQIVNDFQKGDIAEGYSVSREKKESFPLTVTSAQKNPTAFYLCASKVAENQPQHFGDGTRLSIL.

The chain has TRBV7-9 and TRBJ2-3; the match to TRBD2 covers 11 bases. V shed 6 bases, J shed 4 bases, and the junction held 6 bases outside the gene matches. This CDR3 region has 15 residues. Germline assignment: CDR1 SEHNR and CDR2 FQNEAQ (reference sequence). CDR3 DNA sequence: TGTGCCAGCAGAACTAGCGGGAGTCCCGCAGATACGCAGTATTTT. It yields the protein CASRTSGSPADTQYF.

The rearrangement joins TRBV6-5 to TRBJ2-2; 8 bases fit TRBD1. The CDR3 runs 15 residues. With 7 bases clipped from V and 0 bases from J, the junction kept 4 bases outside the gene matches. The germline V gene encodes CDR1 MNHEY and CDR2 SVGAGI. The chain's CDR3 is CASTQDRANTGELFF. In DNA form, the CDR3 reads TGTGCCAGCACCCAGGACAGGGCGAACACCGGGGAGCTGTTTTTT.

The CDR3 loop reads CASSGQGEGEKLFF. CDR3 nucleotide sequence: TGTGCCAGCAGTGGACAGGGGGAGGGTGAAAAACTGTTTTTT. The chain carries TRBV7-2 and TRBJ1-4; 10 bases agree with TRBD1. V was pared by 6 bases and J by 7 bases, with 5 bases of the junction left unmatched. From germline, CDR1 is SGHTA and CDR2 FQGNSA. The CDR3 is made up of 14 amino acids.

In regard to this clone: Other nucleotide sequences from this sample produce the same CDR3. The rearrangement links TRBV5-1 to TRBJ2-1; 12 bases map to TRBD2. The CDR3 consists of 15 residues. CDR1 is SGHRS, CDR2 YFSETQ, per germline. With 0 bases clipped from V and 8 bases from J, the junction kept 3 bases outside the gene matches. CDR3 DNA sequence: TGCGCCAGCAGCTTGGTGCTAGCGGGAGGGGATGAGCAGTTCTTC. This codes for CASSLVLAGGDEQFF.

The chain uses TRBV19 and TRBJ2-4; D ambiguous. V was pared by 1 base and J by 8 bases, with 12 bases between. Germline V lookup: CDR1 LNHDA, CDR2 SQIVND (reference sequence). This CDR3 has 14 residues. This CDR3 reads CASSIGPQTDIQYF. CDR3 in DNA: TGTGCCAGTAGTATAGGGCCGCAAACAGACATTCAGTACTTC.

The gene calls are TRBV9 and TRBJ2-3; 9 bases are a match to TRBD1. The CDR3 length is 17 residues. In germline, CDR1 is SGDLS, CDR2 YYNGEE. V lost 4 bases, J lost 4 bases, and 13 bases stayed unmatched. This CDR3 is CASSSTRRDRVADTQYF. The CDR3 bases are TGTGCCAGCAGCTCCACCCGCAGGGACAGGGTGGCAGATACGCAGTATTTT.

This clone has more than one count but fewer than ten. This rearrangement joins TRBV5-1 to TRBJ2-3; D might be TRBD2 (5 bases). V lost 1 base and J lost 4, with 13 bases in between. The germline CDR1 and CDR2 sequences are SGHRS and YFSETQ. The CDR3 runs 15 residues. For the CDR3, the DNA is TGCGCCAGCAGCTTGAGAAGGCGGGCGGCAGATACGCAGTATTTT. Translating gives CASSLRRRAADTQYF. Complete variable domain (other parts from reference TRBV5-1 and TRBJ2-3): KAGVTQTPRYLIKTRGQQVTLSCSPISGHRSVSWYQQTPGQGLQFLFEYFSETQRNKGNFPGRFSGRQFSNSRSEMNVSTLELGDSALYLCASSLRRRAADTQYFGPGTRLTVL.

The chain combines TRBV5-1 with TRBJ1-4; D unresolved. CDR3 length: 14 residues. The V gene's germline CDR1 is SGHRS and CDR2 YFSETQ. The germline V and J ends were trimmed by 0 bases and 8 bases, with 11 bases remaining between them. The CDR3 spells CASSLAQEGEKLFF. The CDR3 bases are TGCGCCAGCAGCTTGGCGCAGGAAGGCGAAAAACTGTTTTTT.

This chain joins TRBV7-8 and TRBJ1-4; D uncertain. V shed 4 bases and J shed 6 bases, with 9 bases lying between them. This CDR3 is built from 13 residues. The V gene's germline CDR1 is SGHVS and CDR2 FQNEAQ. The chain's CDR3 is CASSSRIDEKLFF. The CDR3, as DNA: TGTGCCAGCAGCTCTCGCATAGATGAAAAACTGTTTTTT.

This chain uses TRBV27 with TRBJ2-5; 7 bases fit TRBD1. J gave up 1 base and V 5 bases, and 10 bases lay outside the gene matches. This CDR3 is 16 amino acids long. Germline loops: CDR1 MNHEY, CDR2 SMNVEV (reference sequence). In nucleotides, the CDR3 is TGTGCCAGCAGTACCTTCCCCGGGACAGCCCAAGAGACCCAGTACTTC. Amino acids: CASSTFPGTAQETQYF.

The CDR3 loop reads CASSLKWGRFQETQYF. The CDR3 coding sequence is TGTGCCAGCAGTTTAAAATGGGGCAGATTCCAAGAGACCCAGTACTTC. The chain uses TRBV27 and TRBJ2-5, with D possibly TRBD1 on 5 matching bases. The ends were cut back, 2 bases at V and 1 base at J, with 14 bases in the middle. CDR1 and CDR2 (germline): MNHEY, SMNVEV (reference sequence). This CDR3 has 16 amino acids.

The chain employs TRBV15 and TRBJ2-1; D gene unclear. Deletions cut 8 bases from V and 0 bases from J, with 17 bases between. Germline V gene data show CDR1 as LNHNV and CDR2 as YYDKDF (reference sequence). The CDR3 consists of 16 residues. This CDR3 is CATLPARSISYNEQFF. The CDR3 nucleotides are TGTGCCACCCTCCCTGCGAGGTCCATCTCCTACAATGAGCAGTTCTTC.

The chain has TRBV4-1 and TRBJ2-3; 16 bases align to TRBD2. V gave up 3 bases and J gave up 3 bases; unmatched junction bases: 3. This CDR3 has 17 amino acids. Germline V gene lookup returns CDR1 MGHRA and CDR2 YSYEKL. The chain's CDR3 is CASSQGLAGGPTDTQYF. CDR3 DNA: TGCGCCAGCAGCCAGGGACTAGCGGGAGGGCCAACAGATACGCAGTATTTT.

The chain couples TRBV19 to TRBJ2-1; 10 nucleotides line up with TRBD2. Germline CDR1 reads LNHDA; CDR2 reads SQIVND (reference sequence). The V gene end was trimmed by 5 bases and the J gene end by 9 bases; junction bases not matched to a gene: 7. This CDR3 region has 14 residues. The CDR3 reads CASSPLAGPSEQFF. DNA of the CDR3: TGTGCCAGTAGTCCACTAGCGGGACCCTCTGAGCAGTTCTTC.

As for this clone: The same CDR3 can be traced to other DNA sequences in this sample. V is TRBV7-9 and J is TRBJ2-2; TRBD1 matches at 9 bases. The ends lost 2 bases at V and 0 bases at J; junction bases unmatched: 4. The CDR3 loop spans 17 amino acids. CDR1 and CDR2 from the germline V gene are SEHNR and FQNEAQ (reference sequence). CDR3 loop: CASSLSGQGSNTGELFF. CDR3 in DNA: TGTGCCAGCAGCTTATCGGGACAGGGTTCGAACACCGGGGAGCTGTTTTTT.